The T cell receptor beta chain described here comes from a study of T-cell reconstitution after alpha-beta-depleted transplantation in children. This clonotype occurred a few times. Its antigen is undetermined. J was trimmed by 0 bases and V by 4 bases; bases with no gene match: 7. Germline CDR1 reads SGHRS; CDR2 reads YFSETQ. The CDR3 covers 15 residues. Broader study findings: Counts and diversity of T cells one year after transplant came mostly from newly produced T cells. TCRbeta diversity was high at day 60 in some patients (a result of surviving recipient T cells and thymic progenitors). Reported findings indicate that, about two months after transplant, alpha-beta T cells came from several hundred expanded clones, which were derived from non-depleted graft cells.

During its preparation, the TCRbeta library received unique molecular identifiers. TCRdb analysed the PCR reads with MiXCR anew, one entry per CDR3 protein. This sample has about a million distinct CDR3 sequences, with roughly 29% found just once. The sample was PBMCs, mostly from graft donor cells, taken 360 days after TCRalphabeta/CD19-depleted stem cell transplant. V and J are TRBV5-1 and TRBJ2-7, with 7 bases that match TRBD2. This TCR came from a boy in the first two years of life who had a stem cell transplant for SCID, so the T cells may come from the graft donor. The CDR3 DNA is TGCGCCAGCAGCCCGAGCGGGGACCTCTCCTACGAGCAGTACTTC. It encodes CASSPSGDLSYEQYF.